Shown below are 2 T cell receptor beta chains from a single sample sequenced in a study of cytomegalovirus exposure and HLA in healthy donors. Both 60 Vbeta primers and 13 Jbeta primers went into the PCR. Generated by immunoSEQ multiplex PCR, the TCRdb table keeps only in-frame clones and is missing some. This sample has some 160,000 clones, with approximately 84% found just once. Sequenced: PBMCs. These TCRs come from a male donor in good health and CMV-seropositive.

The chain carries TRBV9 and TRBJ2-5, with TRBD2 matching 10 bases. Germline CDR1 SGDLS, CDR2 YYNGEE. CDR3 length equals 17 residues. V shed 0 bases, J shed 4 bases, and the junction held 9 bases outside the gene matches. CDR3 region: CASSVALAGIAGETQYF. The CDR3, as DNA: TGTGCCAGCAGCGTAGCACTAGCGGGAATAGCCGGAGAGACCCAGTACTTC.

The sample holds a few counts of this clone. The V gene is TRBV18, the J gene TRBJ2-5; TRBD2 agrees at 7 bases. J gave up 4 bases and V 3 bases, and 11 bases lay outside the gene matches. The CDR3 is 16 residues long. CDR1 and CDR2 from the germline V gene are KGHSH and LQKENI. The CDR3, as DNA: TGTGCCAGCTCACCGGCCCTCCCTAGCGGAAGAGAGACCCAGTACTTC. This sequence encodes CASSPALPSGRETQYF.